The 32 T cell receptor beta chains listed next were all sequenced from one sample in a study of cytomegalovirus exposure and HLA in healthy donors. Generated by immunoSEQ multiplex PCR, the TCRdb table keeps only in-frame clones and is missing some. Of around 66,000 clones listed, approximately 97% are singletons. The source material was PBMCs. The origin of the receptors is a young woman in good health and CMV-seropositive.

The chain joins TRBV2 to TRBJ1-3; D gene uncertain. The CDR3 is 13 amino acids. The V end was cut by 3 bases, the J end by 0 bases, with 3 bases between. Germline values: CDR1 SNHLY, CDR2 FYNNEI. CDR3 coding DNA: TGTGCCAGCAGTGACGGCTCTGGAAACACCATATATTTT. Protein: CASSDGSGNTIYF.

Written as DNA, the CDR3 is TGTGCCAGTAGTAAGACCTGGGGGGGTGCCGGGGCCAACGTCCTGACTTTC. Translating gives CASSKTWGGAGANVLTF. J is TRBJ2-6 and V is TRBV19; 7 bases are a match to TRBD2. Germline lookup yields CDR1 LNHDA and CDR2 SQIVND (reference sequence). This CDR3 spans 17 amino acids. J gave up 4 bases and V 4 bases, and 10 bases lay outside the gene matches.

J is TRBJ2-5 and V is TRBV19; D is ambiguous. CDR1 is LNHDA, CDR2 SQIVND, per germline (reference sequence). The CDR3 sequence is 13 residues long. The V gene lost 5 bases and the J gene lost 5 bases, with 12 bases spanning the gap. The CDR3 is CASSPTSGETQYF. DNA for the CDR3: TGTGCCAGTAGTCCGACTTCCGGGGAGACCCAGTACTTC.

With regard to this clone: Different DNA sequences within this sample yield the same CDR3. The chain joins TRBV27 to TRBJ2-5; 9 bases line up with TRBD1. The ends lost 3 bases at V and 4 bases at J; junction bases unmatched: 0. CDR1 is MNHEY, CDR2 SMNVEV, per germline (reference sequence). The CDR3 has 13 amino acids. As DNA, the CDR3 is TGTGCCAGCAGTTTGGACAGGGGAGAGACCCAGTACTTC. This codes for CASSLDRGETQYF.

This CDR3 reads CASSEDRGRETQYF. The CDR3 DNA reads as TGTGCCAGCAGCGAGGACAGGGGGAGAGAGACCCAGTACTTC. The V and J genes are TRBV2 and TRBJ2-5; TRBD1 agrees at 10 bases. CDR3 length: 14 residues. CDR1 is SNHLY, CDR2 FYNNEI, per germline. Trimming removed 6 bases from V and 4 bases from J; junction bases left unmatched: 5.

The gene calls are TRBV11-2 and TRBJ1-2; D might be TRBD1 (6 bases). The germline CDR1 and CDR2 sequences are SGHAT and FQNNGV. V was pared by 3 bases and J by 4 bases, with 15 bases between. This CDR3 contains 15 residues. The CDR3 DNA follows: TGTGCCAGCAGCTTCCCCGGACAGACGAGCTATGGCTACACCTTC. Residues: CASSFPGQTSYGYTF.

This clone appeared a single time. The chain recombines TRBV30 with TRBJ2-7; 10 bases fit TRBD1. The V segment lost 3 bases and the J segment 3 bases; nucleotides outside the gene matches: 11. CDR1 is GTSNPN, CDR2 SVGIG, per germline (reference sequence). This CDR3 has 16 amino acids. In nucleotides, the CDR3 is TGTGCCTGGAGCCTTAGGGACAGGGGATTGGGCTACGAGCAGTACTTC. Protein product: CAWSLRDRGLGYEQYF.

The J gene is TRBJ2-7, the V gene TRBV13; weak D call: TRBD2 (6 bases). Trimming took off 2 bases at V and 3 bases at J, with 8 bases between the two ends. The CDR3 covers 13 residues. Germline V gene data show CDR1 as PRHDT and CDR2 as FYEKMQ (reference sequence). The CDR3 spells CASSLLTSYEQYF. CDR3 coding DNA: TGTGCCAGCAGCTTATTGACTAGCTACGAGCAGTACTTC.

The chain is built from TRBV28 and TRBJ2-1; 11 bases are shared with TRBD2. Germline V gene sequence: CDR1 MDHEN, CDR2 SYDVKM. V lost 5 bases and J lost 4; bases outside the gene matches: 10. CDR3 length: 17 amino acids. The CDR3 region has the DNA TGTGCCAGCAGTACGGGACTAGCGGACCACGAATACAATGAGCAGTTCTTC. Its translation is CASSTGLADHEYNEQFF.

Only one count was recorded for this clone. The V gene is TRBV27, the J gene TRBJ2-7, with 7 bases aligning to TRBD2. Germline V gene data show CDR1 as MNHEY and CDR2 as SMNVEV (reference sequence). Losses at the gene ends were 6 bases for V and 6 bases for J; bases not matched to a gene: 8. The CDR3 totals 13 residues. The CDR3 loop is CASRRTWTSEQYF. The CDR3, as DNA: TGTGCCAGCAGGCGTACTTGGACTAGCGAGCAGTACTTC.

The chain joins TRBV29-1 to TRBJ2-7; possibly TRBD2 for D (6 bases). The CDR3 runs to 13 residues. V lost 3 bases to trimming and J lost 2 bases, with 11 bases between them. CDR1 and CDR2 (germline): SQVTM, ANQGSEA. CDR3 sequence: CSVDGGVPYEQYF. In DNA, the CDR3 is TGCAGCGTTGACGGCGGGGTCCCCTACGAGCAGTACTTC.

The rearrangement uses TRBV6-5 and TRBJ1-2; 7 bases align to TRBD1. The CDR3 consists of 13 residues. V lost 6 bases to trimming and J lost 5 bases; unmatched junction nucleotides: 6. The germline V gene encodes CDR1 MNHEY and CDR2 SVGAGI. The CDR3 DNA reads as TGTGCCAGCAGAAAAGGGACAGCTTATGGCTACACCTTC. Translated: CASRKGTAYGYTF.

The chain employs TRBV28 and TRBJ2-1; 9 bases are a match to TRBD2. Losses at the gene ends were 3 bases for V and 8 bases for J; bases not matched to a gene: 8. This CDR3 is built from 15 residues. The germline V gene has CDR1 MDHEN and CDR2 SYDVKM. The CDR3 reads CASSFYASGTDEQFF. The CDR3 DNA is TGTGCCAGCAGTTTTTATGCTAGCGGGACAGATGAGCAGTTCTTC.

The chain carries TRBV5-4 and TRBJ2-7; 8 nucleotides agree with TRBD1. CDR3 length: 16 residues. Germline V gene sequence: CDR1 SGHNT, CDR2 YYREEE (reference sequence). With 4 bases clipped from V and 5 bases from J, the junction kept 14 bases outside the gene matches. The CDR3, as DNA: TGTGCCAGCAGCCCCAATCCGGGACAGGTGCTCCACGAGCAGTACTTC. It codes for CASSPNPGQVLHEQYF.

The rearrangement uses TRBV7-3 and TRBJ1-1, with TRBD1 identical over 10 bases. V shed 3 bases, J shed 6 bases, and the junction held 7 bases outside the gene matches. Germline lookup yields CDR1 SGHTA and CDR2 FQGTGA. CDR3 length: 15 residues. This CDR3 is CASSLVGTGESEAFF. As DNA, the CDR3 is TGTGCCAGCAGCTTGGTCGGGACAGGGGAGTCTGAAGCTTTCTTT. The variable domain in full, completed from reference TRBV7-3 and TRBJ1-1, reads GAGVSQTPSNKVTEKGKYVELRCDPISGHTALYWYRQSLGQGPEFLIYFQGTGAADDSGLPNDRFFAVRPEGSVSTLKIQRTERGDSAVYLCASSLVGTGESEAFFGQGTRLTVV.

This CDR3 reads CASSPSGATFYEQYF. The CDR3 DNA sequence: TGTGCCAGCAGCCCTAGCGGAGCCACCTTCTACGAGCAGTACTTC. This chain connects TRBV6-1 to TRBJ2-7, with TRBD2 matching over 7 bases. V shed 6 bases, J shed 3 bases, and the junction held 11 bases outside the gene matches. Germline values: CDR1 MNHNS, CDR2 SASEGT. The CDR3 length is 15 residues.

Relative to its sample, this clone is medium-sized. This rearrangement joins TRBV29-1 to TRBJ2-1; 10 nucleotides match TRBD1. The CDR3 extends over 14 amino acids. V was pared by 4 bases and J by 9 bases, with 9 bases of the junction left unmatched. The germline gives CDR1 SQVTM, CDR2 ANQGSEA. The CDR3 loop is CSVGVERDRGEQFF. The CDR3 nucleotides are TGCAGCGTTGGGGTTGAGCGGGACAGGGGTGAGCAGTTCTTC.

V gene TRBV7-9 combines with J gene TRBJ2-7; TRBD2 agrees at 13 bases. The CDR3 is 18 residues long. The ends lost 2 bases at V and 1 base at J; junction bases unmatched: 8. Per the germline V gene, CDR1 is SEHNR and CDR2 is FQNEAQ (reference sequence). Here the CDR3 DNA reads TGTGCCAGCAGCTTACGGACTAGCGGGAGCGCTCAGTCCTACGAGCAGTACTTC. Translation: CASSLRTSGSAQSYEQYF.

This clone was seen a single time. The V gene is TRBV6-1, the J gene TRBJ2-2; 8 nucleotides match TRBD1. After removal of 5 bases from V and 5 bases from J, the junction contained 7 bases not matched to a gene. CDR3 length: 15 amino acids. The germline CDR1 and CDR2 sequences are MNHNS and SASEGT. CDR3 sequence: CASSPDRVGTGELFF. The CDR3 coding sequence is TGTGCCAGCAGTCCGGACAGGGTGGGGACCGGGGAGCTGTTTTTT.

CDR3 nucleotides: TGTGCCAGCAGTTTACTAGCCGCCTACGAGCAGTACTTC. Its protein product is CASSLLAAYEQYF. This chain joins TRBV28 and TRBJ2-7; TRBD2 is a possible D gene (5 bases). The CDR3 is made up of 13 amino acids. Germline CDR1 MDHEN, CDR2 SYDVKM. V lost 2 bases, J lost 2 bases, and 7 bases lay in between.

The chain employs TRBV7-3 and TRBJ2-1; 9 positions agree with TRBD2. V shed 5 bases, J shed 0 bases, and the junction held 14 bases outside the gene matches. CDR1 SGHTA and CDR2 FQGTGA come from the germline V gene. The CDR3 runs to 19 residues. For the CDR3, the DNA is TGTGCCAGCAGCGCAAATACCAGGGCTAGCGGGACCTCCTACAATGAGCAGTTCTTC. Its protein is CASSANTRASGTSYNEQFF.

This clone has just one count. In DNA form, the CDR3 reads TGTGCCAGCAGTTACCGCAGGGAGGTCACAGACGAGCAGTACTTC. It translates to CASSYRREVTDEQYF. The chain is built from TRBV28 and TRBJ2-7, with D perhaps TRBD2 (6 bases). CDR3 length equals 15 residues. CDR1 MDHEN and CDR2 SYDVKM come from the germline V gene. Trimming removed 4 bases at V and 5 bases at J, with 18 bases between.

The CDR3: CASSLVGVPHTSNTEAFF. The CDR3 DNA reads as TGTGCCAGCAGCTTAGTCGGGGTGCCTCACACCTCGAACACTGAAGCTTTCTTT. This chain links TRBV7-8 with TRBJ1-1; D unclear. Trimming pared 1 base from V and 1 base from J, leaving 19 bases between. The CDR3 has 18 amino acids. Per the germline V gene, CDR1 is SGHVS and CDR2 is FQNEAQ. Complete variable domain (other parts from reference TRBV7-8 and TRBJ1-1): GAGVSQSPRYKVAKRGQDVALRCDPISGHVSLFWYQQALGQGPEFLTYFQNEAQLDKSGLPSDRFFAERPEGSVSTLKIQRTQQEDSAVYLCASSLVGVPHTSNTEAFFGQGTRLTVV.

The chain employs TRBV7-9 and TRBJ2-7; 7 bases are shared with TRBD2. The V gene end was trimmed by 1 base and the J gene end by 2 bases; junction bases not matched to a gene: 5. The CDR3 loop spans 15 amino acids. The germline V gene encodes CDR1 SEHNR and CDR2 FQNEAQ (reference sequence). The CDR3 protein is CASSLDLGGTYEQYF. The CDR3 DNA reads TGTGCCAGCAGCTTAGATTTGGGGGGGACCTACGAGCAGTACTTC.

The rearrangement joins TRBV29-1 to TRBJ1-4, with D perhaps matching TRBD1 (5 bases). Between the trimmed V and J ends, which lost 6 bases and 0 bases, there was a span of 8 bases. CDR3 length: 13 residues. The germline gives CDR1 SQVTM, CDR2 ANQGSEA. This CDR3 reads CSVQGATNEKLFF. CDR3 nucleotide sequence: TGCAGCGTCCAGGGTGCAACTAATGAAAAACTGTTTTTT.

This rearrangement joins TRBV7-9 to TRBJ2-5; 9 bases align to TRBD2. Germline CDR1 SEHNR, CDR2 FQNEAQ (reference sequence). The CDR3 sequence is 15 residues long. The J segment lost 2 bases and the V segment lost 6 bases, leaving 7 bases of the junction unmatched. The CDR3 is CASRPTSGPQETQYF. DNA for the CDR3: TGTGCCAGCAGGCCCACTAGCGGGCCGCAAGAGACCCAGTACTTC.

The chain carries TRBV5-6 and TRBJ2-5; the match to TRBD2 covers 9 bases. The trim removed 2 bases at V and 6 bases at J, leaving 2 bases unmatched. The CDR3 extends over 13 amino acids. Germline CDR1 is SGHDT and CDR2 is YYEEEE. The CDR3 protein is CASSFAGGKTQYF. CDR3 bases: TGTGCCAGCAGCTTCGCGGGGGGGAAGACCCAGTACTTC.

The chain recombines TRBV6-5 with TRBJ2-1; D is unclear. This CDR3 has 11 residues. Looked up from germline, CDR1 is MNHEY and CDR2 is SVGAGI. V shed 8 bases and J shed 5 bases, with 7 bases lying between them. This chain's CDR3 is CASVGNNEQFF. In nucleotides, the CDR3 is TGTGCCAGCGTTGGCAACAATGAGCAGTTCTTC.

This rearrangement joins TRBV11-3 to TRBJ2-1; D gene uncertain. The germline V gene has CDR1 SGHNT and CDR2 YENEEA. V lost 5 bases, J lost 6 bases, and 11 bases lay in between. The CDR3 runs 13 residues. In nucleotides, the CDR3 is TGTGCCAGCAGCCAAACGACTGGCAATGAGCAGTTCTTC. Protein sequence: CASSQTTGNEQFF.

This clone was found once. The genes are TRBV11-3 and TRBJ2-4; the D is unclear. The CDR3 contains 13 residues. Trimming took 3 bases from V and 9 from J, leaving 12 bases between them. The germline V gene has CDR1 SGHNT and CDR2 YENEEA. Here the CDR3 reads CASSLSLFSIQYF. The CDR3 nucleotides read TGTGCCAGCAGCTTGTCCCTTTTCAGCATTCAGTACTTC.

The chain combines TRBV29-1 with TRBJ1-4; perhaps TRBD1 as D (5 bases). V lost 2 bases, J lost 7 bases, and 8 bases lay in between. Germline V gene data show CDR1 as SQVTM and CDR2 as ANQGSEA. This CDR3 comprises 12 residues. The CDR3: CSVETRGEKLFF. In DNA, the CDR3 is TGCAGCGTTGAAACAAGGGGTGAAAAACTGTTTTTT.

In DNA form, the CDR3 reads TGTGCCAGCAGCGCCCGAGACTACAATGAGCAGTTCTTC. Translating gives CASSARDYNEQFF. V gene TRBV9 combines with J gene TRBJ2-1; D gene ambiguous. V lost 3 bases to trimming and J lost 3 bases, with 7 bases between them. This CDR3 spans 13 amino acids. CDR1 is SGDLS and CDR2 is YYNGEE in the germline V gene. Combining the CDR3 with reference TRBV9 and TRBJ2-1 gives the whole variable domain DSGVTQTPKHLITATGQRVTLRCSPRSGDLSVYWYQQSLDQGLQFLIQYYNGEERAKGNILERFSAQQFPDLHSELNLSSLELGDSALYFCASSARDYNEQFFGPGTRLTVL.